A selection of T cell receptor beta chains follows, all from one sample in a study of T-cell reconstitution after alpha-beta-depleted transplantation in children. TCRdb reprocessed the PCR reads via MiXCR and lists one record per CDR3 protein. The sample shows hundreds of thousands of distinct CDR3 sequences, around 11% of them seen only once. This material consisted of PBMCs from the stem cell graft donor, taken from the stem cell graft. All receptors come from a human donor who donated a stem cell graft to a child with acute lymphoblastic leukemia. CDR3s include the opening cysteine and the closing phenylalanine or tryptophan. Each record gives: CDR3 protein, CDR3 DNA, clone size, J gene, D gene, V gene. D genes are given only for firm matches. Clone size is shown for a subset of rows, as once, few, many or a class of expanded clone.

CATSRSLAAGGETQYF	TGTGCCACCAGCAGGAGTCTCGCGGCGGGGGGGGAGACCCAGTACTTC	-	TRBJ2-5	TRBD2	TRBV15
CASSALQGPGELFF	TGCGCCAGCAGTGCACTACAGGGTCCCGGGGAGCTGTTTTTT	many	TRBJ2-2	-	TRBV5-1
CASSPSVMNTEAFF	TGTGCCAGCAGCCCCTCGGTTATGAACACTGAAGCTTTCTTT	many	TRBJ1-1	-	TRBV7-2
CASSSGRNSGNTIYF	TGCGCCAGCAGCTCCGGACGGAACTCTGGAAACACCATATATTTT	many	TRBJ1-3	-	TRBV5-1
CSASSSGRAVAGEQFF	TGCAGTGCTAGTTCAAGCGGGAGGGCCGTTGCAGGTGAGCAGTTCTTC	many	TRBJ2-1	TRBD2	TRBV20-1
CATSSHRAAGELDTQYF	TGTGCCACCAGCAGCCATCGCGCAGCGGGAGAGTTGGATACGCAGTATTTT	medium-sized	TRBJ2-3	TRBD2	TRBV15
CSVPHYYEQYF	TGCAGTGTTCCTCATTACTACGAGCAGTACTTC	many	TRBJ2-7	-	TRBV20-1
CASSFKDGSYEQYF	TGTGCCAGCAGCTTCAAGGACGGCTCCTACGAGCAGTACTTC	many	TRBJ2-7	-	TRBV5-4
CASSFASGDLEFF	TGTGCCAGCAGCTTTGCTAGCGGGGACCTTGAGTTCTTC	many	TRBJ2-1	TRBD2	TRBV7-9
CASSRQGTGELFF	TGTGCCAGCAGTCGACAGGGGACTGGGGAGCTGTTTTTT	many	TRBJ2-2	TRBD1	TRBV6-2/TRBV6-3
CASNQRGLDKQYF	TGTGCCAGCAACCAAAGAGGTCTCGACAAGCAGTACTTC	many	TRBJ2-7	-	TRBV28
CASSAYPGANTEAFF	TGCGCCAGCAGTGCATACCCAGGAGCGAACACTGAAGCTTTCTTT	many	TRBJ1-1	-	TRBV10-2
CASSGQGGTEAFF	TGTGCCAGCAGCGGACAGGGGGGAACTGAAGCTTTCTTT	-	TRBJ1-1	TRBD1	TRBV7-9
CASSPFQTGVPYNEQFF	TGTGCCAGCAGCCCCTTCCAGACAGGGGTCCCGTACAATGAGCAGTTCTTC	-	TRBJ2-1	TRBD1	TRBV5-6
CASSWTGGTEAFF	TGCGCCAGCAGCTGGACAGGAGGTACTGAAGCTTTCTTT	-	TRBJ1-1	TRBD1	TRBV5-1
CASSSRTGGVNGYTF	TGTGCCAGCAGTTCTCGGACAGGGGGAGTGAATGGCTACACCTTC	many	TRBJ1-2	TRBD1	TRBV6-5
CASSLAGGADEQFF	TGTGCCAGCAGCTTAGCGGGCGGGGCGGATGAGCAGTTCTTC	many	TRBJ2-1	-	TRBV7-7
CAITRTGEGSYGYTF	TGTGCCATCACCCGAACAGGGGAGGGAAGCTATGGCTACACCTTC	-	TRBJ1-2	TRBD1	TRBV10-3
CASSFGTGGPGGYNEQFF	TGTGCCAGCAGCTTTGGGACAGGGGGCCCCGGTGGGTACAATGAGCAGTTCTTC	few	TRBJ2-1	TRBD1	TRBV5-5
CASSLAGRGGNTEAFF	TGTGCCAGCAGCTTAGCAGGGCGGGGAGGAAACACTGAAGCTTTCTTT	-	TRBJ1-1	-	TRBV7-9
CASDPGPSGSPLHF	TGTGCCAGCGACCCCGGGCCCTCGGGATCACCCCTCCACTTT	-	TRBJ1-6	-	TRBV4-2
CRSQGKKGSSQPQHF	TGCAGATCCCAGGGGAAAAAGGGTAGCAGTCAGCCCCAGCATTTT	-	TRBJ1-5	-	TRBV20-1
CASSQRGLAGHQETQYF	TGTGCCAGCAGCCAAAGGGGACTAGCGGGACATCAAGAGACCCAGTACTTC	many	TRBJ2-5	TRBD2	TRBV3-1
CASGRGLWETQYF	TGTGCCAGCGGGCGGGGGCTGTGGGAGACCCAGTACTTC	many	TRBJ2-5	-	TRBV25-1
CSAGTVSSYNEQFF	TGCAGTGCGGGGACCGTTAGCTCCTACAATGAGCAGTTCTTC	many	TRBJ2-1	-	TRBV20-1
CASSQSRGRYSDTQYF	TGTGCCAGCAGCCAATCTCGCGGGAGATACTCAGATACGCAGTATTTT	few	TRBJ2-3	TRBD2	TRBV4-2
CASSKRLAGEYNEQFF	TGCGCCAGCAGCAAAAGACTAGCGGGGGAGTACAATGAGCAGTTCTTC	-	TRBJ2-1	TRBD2	TRBV4-1
CASSYLLSTRGTTTYNEQFF	TGTGCCAGCAGTTACCTCCTTAGTACCCGGGGGACCACAACCTACAATGAGCAGTTCTTC	-	TRBJ2-1	-	TRBV6-2/TRBV6-3
CASSKISTGELFF	TGTGCCAGCAGCAAGATAAGCACCGGGGAGCTGTTTTTT	many	TRBJ2-2	-	TRBV6-6
CASSSQGLANEKLFF	TGTGCCAGCAGTTCTCAGGGACTGGCTAATGAAAAACTGTTTTTT	many	TRBJ1-4	-	TRBV12-3/TRBV12-4
CASGFSEDRLHYGYTF	TGTGCTAGTGGTTTCTCGGAGGACAGGCTCCACTATGGCTACACCTTC	once	TRBJ1-2	TRBD1	TRBV12-5
CASSIEGPDNYGYTF	TGCGCCAGCAGCATTGAGGGGCCCGACAACTATGGCTACACCTTC	many	TRBJ1-2	-	TRBV5-1
CASSVDIPYEQYF	TGTGCCAGCAGCGTCGACATCCCCTACGAGCAGTACTTC	many	TRBJ2-7	-	TRBV5-5
CASSLTGDQETQYF	TGTGCCAGCAGCCTCACAGGGGACCAAGAGACCCAGTACTTC	many	TRBJ2-5	TRBD1	TRBV6-5
CASTWASGYTF	TGTGCCAGCACCTGGGCATCCGGCTACACCTTC	many	TRBJ1-2	-	TRBV28
CASSLVTDYGNTIYF	TGTGCCAGCTCACTCGTGACGGACTATGGAAACACCATATATTTT	-	TRBJ1-3	-	TRBV18
CASSGKGTSYEQYF	TGTGCCAGCAGTGGGAAGGGGACGAGCTACGAGCAGTACTTC	few	TRBJ2-7	-	TRBV12-3/TRBV12-4
CASSLDRGHEQFF	TGCGCCAGCAGCTTGGACAGGGGGCATGAGCAGTTCTTC	many	TRBJ2-1	TRBD1	TRBV5-1
CSVEEGGAASYNEQFF	TGCAGCGTTGAAGAGGGGGGGGCCGCGTCCTACAATGAGCAGTTCTTC	few	TRBJ2-1	-	TRBV29-1
CASSSQGRATEAFF	TGTGCCAGCAGCTCTCAGGGGCGCGCCACTGAAGCTTTCTTT	many	TRBJ1-1	-	TRBV7-2
CSAREAGSTDTQYF	TGCAGTGCTAGAGAGGCGGGTAGCACAGATACGCAGTATTTT	many	TRBJ2-3	-	TRBV20-1
CASSLRPSGRYNEQFF	TGCGCCAGCAGCTTGAGGCCTAGCGGGAGGTACAATGAGCAGTTCTTC	many	TRBJ2-1	TRBD2	TRBV5-1
CSGGQETQYF	TGCAGCGGGGGGCAAGAGACCCAGTACTTC	many	TRBJ2-5	-	TRBV29-1
CASSPSQGGGGYTF	TGTGCCAGCAGCCCTTCACAGGGGGGCGGGGGCTACACCTTC	many	TRBJ1-2	TRBD1	TRBV9
CASSLSAAGGPWGQFF	TGTGCCAGCAGTTTATCTGCCGCGGGAGGGCCGTGGGGGCAGTTCTTC	-	TRBJ2-1	TRBD2	TRBV27
CASSLSGTGELFF	TGTGCCAGCAGTTTAAGCGGCACCGGGGAGCTGTTTTTT	many	TRBJ2-2	-	TRBV7-2
CASSPGTGSNQPQHF	TGTGCCAGCAGCCCCGGGACAGGGAGCAATCAGCCCCAGCATTTT	-	TRBJ1-5	TRBD1	TRBV7-6
CASTQDESPLAKNIQYF	TGTGCCTCCACCCAAGATGAGAGCCCTTTAGCCAAAAACATTCAGTACTTC	-	TRBJ2-4	-	TRBV3-1
CASSQAGTGAQEQYF	TGTGCCAGCAGCCAAGCCGGCACAGGGGCCCAGGAGCAGTACTTC	-	TRBJ2-7	TRBD1	TRBV3-1
CAWSAGLAGDQETQYF	TGTGCCTGGAGTGCGGGACTAGCGGGAGATCAAGAGACCCAGTACTTC	-	TRBJ2-5	TRBD2	TRBV30
CASSLRGGDNQPQHF	TGCGCCAGCAGCTTGAGAGGGGGTGACAATCAGCCCCAGCATTTT	many	TRBJ1-5	-	TRBV5-1
CSDSRTDTQYF	TGCAGTGACAGTCGGACAGATACGCAGTATTTT	-	TRBJ2-3	-	TRBV20-1
CAWSGPGKGLHF	TGTGCCTGGAGTGGTCCCGGAAAGGGCCTCCACTTT	few	TRBJ1-6	-	TRBV30